This T cell receptor beta chain was profiled in a study of T cells expressing NK-cell markers. TCRdb re-analyzed the 5' RACE reads; it lists each CDR3 protein once, without DNA. Its table lists 450,000 to 600,000 distinct CDR3 sequences. Germline values: CDR1 MNHNS, CDR2 SASEGT. The CDR3 consists of 16 residues. The chain couples TRBV6-1 to TRBJ1-3. The clonotype was recovered from a man between 18 and 35 years old in good health. The sample consisted of blood T cells: a sorted CD56 or NKG2C T cell subset, CD4+ or CD8+ T cells, or bulk PBMC T cells (not recorded which). The CDR3 sequence is CASNDRGSGSGNTIYF.